Here is one TCR beta chain with its context. The target antigen is unknown. The sample is drawn from a study of identical twins. General study findings and limits: The study drew conclusions from cross-sectional statistical analysis, not from following the same donors. The study found weaker excess twin sharing in beta out-of-frame sequences.

With template switching, a universal primer site was added, and the cDNA carried unique molecular identifiers. TCRdb re-analysed the 5' RACE reads in MiXCR, keeping a single row per CDR3 protein. Of roughly 1.6 million distinct CDR3 sequences in the sample, roughly a third were seen once. Germline V gene lookup returns CDR1 KGHSH and CDR2 LQKENI. The junction had 11 bases not matched to a gene; V was cut back by 8 bases and J by 1 base. The CDR3 has 17 amino acids. The sequence was collected from a newborn girl in good health. The chain uses TRBV18 and TRBJ2-6, with 7 bases aligning to TRBD1. Material for sequencing was cord blood. The CDR3 nucleotides are TGTGCCAGCCACGGACAGGCGGCGCATTCTGGGGCCAACGTCCTGACTTTC. Residues: CASHGQAAHSGANVLTF.